The sequence of this T cell receptor beta chain was determined in a study of control samples from healthy donors and cancer patients. V was pared by 0 bases and J by 5 bases, with 21 bases between. From germline, CDR1 is SGDLS and CDR2 YYNGEE. CDR3 length: 17 amino acids. Profiling relied on immunoSEQ multiplex PCR, and the TCRdb table lists in-frame clones only, not all of them. The sample records tens of thousands of clones, about nine tenths being singletons. This receptor was identified in a man over 45 in good health. The sequenced material came from blood. V is TRBV9 and J is TRBJ2-7; D is perhaps TRBD2 (6 bases). The CDR3, as DNA: TGTGCCAGCAGCGTAGACCCGCTTGGAGGGGCGCGGGACGAGCAGTACTTC. Residues: CASSVDPLGGARDEQYF.